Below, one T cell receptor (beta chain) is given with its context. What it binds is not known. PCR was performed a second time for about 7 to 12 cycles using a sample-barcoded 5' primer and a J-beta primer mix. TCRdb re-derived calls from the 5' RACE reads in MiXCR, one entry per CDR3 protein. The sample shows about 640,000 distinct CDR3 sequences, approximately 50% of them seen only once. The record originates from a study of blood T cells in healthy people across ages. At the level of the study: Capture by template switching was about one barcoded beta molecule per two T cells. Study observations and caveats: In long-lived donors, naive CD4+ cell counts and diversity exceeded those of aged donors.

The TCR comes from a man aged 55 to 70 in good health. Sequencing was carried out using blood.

CDR3 DNA sequence: TGTGCTAGTGGCTGGTGGGGGGCGGATGAGCAGTACTTC. This gives the protein CASGWWGADEQYF. This chain joins TRBV12-5 and TRBJ2-7; D may correspond to TRBD1 or TRBD2 (6 bases each). The length of the CDR3 is 13 residues. With 6 bases removed from V and 7 bases from J, the gap between germline ends came to 16 bases. The germline V gene encodes CDR1 LGHNT and CDR2 FRNRAP.